This TCR beta chain was sequenced during a study of shared clonotypes between healthy human individuals. About the study: Donors consisted of a couple of women and three men between 18 and 49.

The V end lost 5 bases, the J end lost 1 base, and 8 bases lay between the germline ends. Germline loops: CDR1 SQVTM, CDR2 ANQGSEA. This CDR3 comprises 12 residues. General study points: Naive CD4 clonotypes were shared across a handful of donors at 5% to 6%.

Donors, without exception, were Caucasian adults residing in Nashville, Tennessee. CD4+ cell separation produced CD45RA+ naive and CD45RA-negative memory subsets. Sequencing used immunoSEQ multiplex PCR; TCRdb keeps in-frame clones, though not all of them. This table has about 2.3 million clones, more than 85% appearing once. This clone was picked up a small number of times. No antigen is known for it. This receptor was obtained from a man younger than 35 in good health. Some clones in this sample may be carry-over from other donors' samples. V and J are TRBV29-1 and TRBJ1-1; D might be TRBD1 (6 bases). Sequenced sample: naive CD4+ T cells from PBMCs. Subset noted: CD45RA+ positively selected. CDR3: CSVRGTNTEAFF. CDR3 nucleotide sequence: TGCAGCGTTAGGGGGACGAACACTGAAGCTTTCTTT.